This T cell receptor beta chain was identified during a study of blood T cell repertoires in COVID-19. Clones were sequenced by immunoSEQ multiplex PCR, and TCRdb holds only the in-frame ones, with some missing. The repertoire includes 110,000 or so clones, 75% to 90% of them detected once, and roughly 4.4% sits in the top ten. The material sequenced was peripheral blood. This TCR was recovered from a woman between 50 and 59 years old with acute or convalescent COVID-19.

The CDR3 region is CASSQQGGVETQYF. As DNA, the CDR3 is TGTGCCAGCAGCCAACAGGGGGGGGTAGAGACCCAGTACTTC. V usage is TRBV7-2 and J usage is TRBJ2-5, with a possible D match to TRBD1 (8 bases). Deletions cut 5 bases from V and 4 bases from J, with 14 bases between. Germline V gene sequence: CDR1 SGHTA, CDR2 FQGNSA. The CDR3 loop spans 14 amino acids.